Below are 10 T cell receptor beta chains sequenced from a single sample in a study of CD8+CD57+ T cells in acquired aplastic anemia. Researchers used genomic DNA as the template to profile TCR beta VDJ and CDR3. TCRdb used MiXCR to reprocess the reads, holding one entry per CDR3 protein. The table has nearly 60,000 distinct CDR3 sequences, roughly three fifths seen once. Sequenced patients had shown CD8+CD57+ cell expansion by flow cytometry. The sample consisted of sorted CD4+, CD8+, or CD8+CD57+ T cells (not recorded which) from PBMCs. The receptors derive from a human donor with aplastic anemia.

CDR3: CAISEPMQGLETQYF. CDR3 coding DNA: TGTGCCATCAGTGAGCCGATGCAGGGTTTGGAGACCCAGTACTTC. The J gene is TRBJ2-5, the V gene TRBV10-3; D is possibly TRBD1 (5 bases). The CDR3 is 15 residues long. CDR1 is ENHRY and CDR2 is SYGVKD in the germline V gene. V lost 2 bases to trimming and J lost 5 bases, with 15 bases between them.

This clonotype was counted between two and nine times. This sequence joins TRBV28 and TRBJ2-2, with D perhaps given as TRBD1 or TRBD2 (5 bases each). The CDR3 sequence is 17 residues long. Trimming stripped 1 base from V and 1 base from J, with 13 bases between. Per the germline V gene, CDR1 is MDHEN and CDR2 is SYDVKM. The CDR3 spells CASSLLRDLENTGELFF. DNA of the CDR3: TGTGCCAGCAGTTTATTGAGGGACCTGGAGAACACCGGGGAGCTGTTTTTT.

This sequence joins TRBV7-8 and TRBJ2-7; tentatively, D is TRBD1 (5 bases). CDR1 SGHVS and CDR2 FQNEAQ come from the germline V gene. CDR3 length: 13 amino acids. The V end lost 7 bases, the J end lost 2 bases, and 12 bases lay between the germline ends. The CDR3 region has the DNA TGTGCCAGCATCCTGGGGCTAACCTACGAGCAGTACTTC. Its translation is CASILGLTYEQYF.

The CDR3, as DNA: TGTGCCACCAGTGATCGTACTAGGGGCGCATCCTACAATGAGCAGTTCTTC. Its protein is CATSDRTRGASYNEQFF. This chain joins TRBV24-1 and TRBJ2-1, with D perhaps TRBD1 or TRBD2 (5 bases each). This CDR3 spans 17 amino acids. V was cut by 3 bases and J by 1 base, with 15 bases left in between. In germline, CDR1 is KGHDR, CDR2 SFDVKD.

The rearrangement links TRBV2 to TRBJ1-4; D is ambiguous. There are 12 residues in the CDR3. Germline-derived CDR1 and CDR2 are SNHLY and FYNNEI. V was shortened by 5 bases and J by 7 bases, with 8 bases between the two germline ends. The CDR3 sequence: CASSTRVEKLFF. The CDR3 nucleotides are TGTGCCAGCAGTACCCGGGTTGAAAAACTGTTTTTT.

The sample holds many counts of this clonotype. V is TRBV9 and J is TRBJ1-1, with TRBD1 matching 7 bases. V lost 3 bases and J lost 3; bases outside the gene matches: 2. Germline-derived CDR1 and CDR2 are SGDLS and YYNGEE. The CDR3 consists of 13 residues. CDR3 region: CASSAGTDTEAFF. As DNA, the CDR3 is TGTGCCAGCAGCGCCGGGACAGACACTGAAGCTTTCTTT.

Only a few counts were recorded for this clonotype. This chain links TRBV2 with TRBJ2-3, with TRBD2 matching 8 bases. The CDR3 runs 13 residues. Unmatched junction bases numbered 1, after V lost 5 bases and J lost 3 bases. Germline values: CDR1 SNHLY, CDR2 FYNNEI. CDR3 nucleotides: TGTGCCAGCAGTCGGGAGGGAACAGATACGCAGTATTTT. Its translation is CASSREGTDTQYF.

The chain couples TRBV7-9 to TRBJ1-5; D unclear. The CDR3 covers 12 residues. Germline CDR1 is SEHNR and CDR2 is FQNEAQ (reference sequence). The ends were cut back, 5 bases at V and 4 bases at J, with 6 bases in the middle. CDR3 loop: CASSIGNQPQHF. CDR3 coding DNA: TGTGCCAGCAGCATAGGGAATCAGCCCCAGCATTTT.

The genes are TRBV6-5 and TRBJ1-2, with 7 bases matching TRBD1. With 2 bases clipped from V and 4 bases from J, the junction kept 7 bases outside the gene matches. The CDR3 sequence is 15 residues long. Germline V lookup: CDR1 MNHEY, CDR2 SVGAGI. In DNA, the CDR3 is TGTGCCAGCAGTTACCGTGGACAGGATAGCTATGGCTACACCTTC. This gives the protein CASSYRGQDSYGYTF.

This clonotype was recorded at least ten times. V usage is TRBV5-1 and J usage is TRBJ1-2; 9 bases align to TRBD1. This CDR3 has 18 amino acids. Germline V gene data show CDR1 as SGHRS and CDR2 as YFSETQ. V lost 1 base and J lost 5; bases outside the gene matches: 15. The CDR3, as DNA: TGCGCCAGCAGCTTGAGTCCGGGACAGGGTCGCATATATTATGGCTACACCTTC. This encodes CASSLSPGQGRIYYGYTF.